This T cell receptor beta chain was captured by sequencing in a study of regulatory T cells in long-lasting Graves disease (dated by TCRdb to the early 2020s). Concerning the study at large: Patients with newly diagnosed Graves' disease had been on antithyroid drugs for under 3 months. The study was registered as a clinical trial and conducted in China. A total of about 35 samples underwent TCR sequencing, from some 13 patients with persistent Graves' disease and 20 patients with newly diagnosed Graves' disease. Peripheral blood TCR sequencing and RNA sequencing compared persistent Graves' disease patients with newly diagnosed Graves' disease patients. Paper-wide results and their limitations: As a limitation, the authors acknowledged that the small sample size may reduce accuracy. Compared with newly diagnosed patients, patients with persistent Graves' disease had lower TCR Shannon entropy and fewer highly expanded clones, which suggests clonal expansion. Sequencing and analysis were limited to the TCR beta chain. Persistent disease showed preferential use of TRBV28, TRBJ1-2 and TRBJ2-5, whereas newly diagnosed disease favored TRBV20-1 and TRBJ2-1. Patients with persistent disease shared more public clonotypes (fewer than 3,000) than newly diagnosed patients did (nearly 1,000). Because the primary lesion, thyroid tissue, could not be accessed, the study looked at peripheral blood alone.

This clonotype came up many times. Which antigen it targets is not known. Base qualities are not at hand, and no much larger clone is one base apart. Libraries were built with multiplex PCR. Sequencing used an Illumina HiSeq 4000. To build TCR beta libraries, CDR3 regions were amplified by Arm-PCR using iRepertoire HTBI primers. Before sequencing, the PCR products went through gel purification. The original methods were these. Gene usage analysis of CDR3 amino acid clonotypes used the roughly 60 TRBV and some 13 TRBJ segments found across samples. Filtered high-quality paired reads were merged into contigs using COPE and FqMerger. Contigs were aligned with BLAST to IMGT TRBV, TRBD and TRBJ reference genes, and CDR3 was defined per IMGT. Any clonotype with a frequency above 0.1% was classified as a highly expanded clone. Shannon entropy served as the measure of repertoire diversity, while the Gini coefficient captured V-J evenness. Clonotypes shared by more than one individual were considered public. The public reads were reprocessed in TCRdb via fastp at Q25 and MiXCR, keeping in-frame beta chains. Identical CDR3 proteins give one entry, which carries the most common genes and DNA. The V and J calls follow TCRdb's processing rather than the paper's. Counted in this sample were approximately 250,000 distinct CDR3 sequences; 18% of them appeared once. The ten most abundant clones make up about 20% of the sample.

Deletion took 4 bases off V and 3 bases off J, with a span of 9 bases between the germline ends. The germline V gene provides CDR1 MGHDK and CDR2 SYGVNS. Its CDR3 holds 14 amino acids, cysteine through phenylalanine. Only CDR3 DNA remains: 42 bases, in frame from the first base. In light of the paper, this sample's time point label describes: newly diagnosed GD, antithyroid drugs for less than 3 months. For both TCR sequencing and RNA sequencing, RNA was extracted from PBMCs using TRIzol. The diagnosis of Graves' disease was made according to American Thyroid Association guidelines. Patients were recruited from an endocrinology department in Xi'an, China. From each patient, about 8.9 milliliters of peripheral blood was collected into an EDTA anticoagulant tube. Ficoll Paque Plus density gradient separation was used to isolate PBMCs, and no additional T cell sorting was done. An Agilent 2100 Bioanalyzer and agarose gel were used to check RNA quality, and a NanoDrop 2000 was used to measure RNA concentration.

The material sequenced was peripheral blood mononuclear cells (PBMCs), taken at new diagnosis, from a patient treated with antithyroid drugs. The chain is encoded by TRBV25-1 joined to TRBJ2-2; matching of 6 bases hints at TRBD1 as the D gene. This receptor was identified in a female donor with Graves disease. The DNA sequence follows: TGTGCCAGCAGTGGAAAGGGGGACACCGGGGAGCTGTTTTTT. This yields the protein CASSGKGDTGELFF. Joined to the reference TRBV25-1 and TRBJ2-2 proteins, this CDR3 gives the full variable domain: EADIYQTPRYLVIGTGKKITLECSQTMGHDKMYWYQQDPGMELHLIHYSYGVNSTEKGDLSSESTVSRIRTEHFPLTLESARPSHTSQYLCASSGKGDTGELFFGEGSRLTVL.